Listed below are T cell receptor beta chains from one sample, sequenced in a study of cytomegalovirus exposure and HLA in healthy donors. The table came from immunoSEQ multiplex PCR; TCRdb's copy has only in-frame clones and leaves some out. Of more than 120,000 clones in the sample, roughly 87% were seen once. The sample comprised PBMCs. These receptors all come from a young man in good health and CMV-seropositive. Each CDR3 is given with its conserved first and last residue. Each record gives: D gene, J gene, V gene, clone size, CDR3 protein, CDR3 DNA. The D gene is left open where the match is weak. The size of a clone is reported for some rows only, either as once, few or many, or as a class for expanded clones.

>-|TRBJ1-3|TRBV7-8|once
CASSLMTNSGNTIYF
TGTGCCAGCAGCTTAATGACAAACTCTGGAAACACCATATATTTT
>TRBD2|TRBJ2-5|TRBV9|-
CASSGTSGRASETQYF
TGTGCCAGCAGCGGGACTAGCGGGAGGGCCAGTGAGACCCAGTACTTC
>-|TRBJ2-2|TRBV10-1|once
CASSESMGSGELFF
TGCGCCAGCAGTGAGTCAATGGGCAGCGGGGAGCTGTTTTTT
>TRBD2|TRBJ2-4|TRBV7-2|-
CASSLGGGQNIQYF
TGTGCCAGCAGCTTAGGGGGAGGGCAAAACATTCAGTACTTC
>TRBD1|TRBJ1-1|TRBV7-9|-
CASSPPGQMNTEAFF
TGTGCCAGCAGCCCACCGGGACAGATGAACACTGAAGCTTTCTTT
>-|TRBJ1-5|TRBV19|-
CASSKGVNSLAQHF
TGTGCCAGTAGTAAGGGGGTAAACAGCCTCGCCCAGCATTTT
>TRBD1|TRBJ1-2|TRBV7-9|-
CASRPRGRNGYTF
TGTGCCAGCAGGCCCAGGGGGAGGAATGGCTACACCTTC
>-|TRBJ2-1|TRBV7-3|-
CASSLGGTYNEQFF
TGTGCCAGCAGCCTGGGCGGGACTTACAATGAGCAGTTCTTC
>-|TRBJ1-2|TRBV28|-
CASSLTGRGWGYTF
TGTGCCAGCAGTTTAACCGGCAGGGGTTGGGGCTACACCTTC
>-|TRBJ2-7|TRBV29-1|-
CSVETSPYEQYF
TGCAGCGTTGAAACTAGCCCCTACGAGCAGTACTTC
>-|TRBJ2-7|TRBV27|-
CASSPMQSHEQYF
TGTGCCAGCAGCCCCATGCAGTCCCACGAGCAGTACTTC
>TRBD1|TRBJ1-1|TRBV27|-
CASSPQGTGGRAFF
TGTGCCAGCAGCCCGCAGGGGACAGGGGGCCGAGCTTTCTTT
>-|TRBJ1-2|TRBV5-4|-
CASSLAEWQNYGYTF
TGTGCCAGCAGCTTGGCGGAGTGGCAGAACTATGGCTACACCTTC
>-|TRBJ1-1|TRBV6-5|-
CASSYRQGPFEAFF
TGTGCCAGCAGTTACAGGCAGGGGCCGTTTGAAGCTTTCTTT
>TRBD2|TRBJ2-7|TRBV5-1|once
CASRTSGSYEQYF
TGCGCCAGCAGGACTAGCGGTTCCTACGAGCAGTACTTC
>-|TRBJ1-2|TRBV6-1|-
CASSEAWGRGYGYTF
TGTGCCAGCAGTGAAGCGTGGGGCAGGGGCTATGGCTACACCTTC
>-|TRBJ2-7|TRBV18|-
CASSPPDSYEQYF
TGTGCCAGCTCACCACCGGACAGCTACGAGCAGTACTTC
>-|TRBJ1-1|TRBV27|-
CASSKRNTEAFF
TGTGCCAGCAGCAAGCGAAACACTGAAGCTTTCTTT
>-|TRBJ2-2|TRBV28|-
CASSFRVTNTGELFF
TGTGCCAGCAGTTTCAGGGTAACGAACACCGGGGAGCTGTTTTTT
>TRBD2|TRBJ2-1|TRBV27|once
CASSSSGGGNEQFF
TGTGCCAGCAGTTCTAGCGGGGGAGGAAATGAGCAGTTCTTC
>-|TRBJ1-1|TRBV18|-
CASSPRTLNTEAFF
TGTGCCAGCTCACCACGGACTCTGAACACTGAAGCTTTCTTT
>-|TRBJ2-2|TRBV27|-
CASSFGQYTGELFF
TGTGCCAGCAGTTTCGGACAGTACACCGGGGAGCTGTTTTTT
>TRBD1|TRBJ1-4|TRBV5-1|-
CASSSGQNEKLFF
TGCGCCAGCAGCTCGGGACAGAATGAAAAACTGTTTTTT
>TRBD1|TRBJ2-3|TRBV6-1|-
CASSAYPGQGGTDTQYF
TGTGCCAGCAGTGCTTACCCGGGACAGGGGGGGACAGATACGCAGTATTTT
>TRBD2|TRBJ2-5|TRBV4-2|once
CASSQGASGRDQETQYF
TGTGCCAGCAGCCAAGGGGCCAGCGGGAGAGATCAAGAGACCCAGTACTTC
>-|TRBJ2-2|TRBV14|-
CASRRLDRGGELFF
TGTGCCAGCCGAAGACTAGATCGGGGCGGGGAGCTGTTTTTT
>-|TRBJ1-1|TRBV2|-
CASSREDTEAFF
TGTGCCAGCAGTAGGGAGGACACTGAAGCTTTCTTT
>TRBD1|TRBJ2-2|TRBV5-4|-
CASSRTGGTGELFF
TGTGCCAGCAGCCGGACAGGCGGTACCGGGGAGCTGTTTTTT
>-|TRBJ1-1|TRBV11-1|-
CASSLDQPRAEAFF
TGTGCCAGCAGCTTAGACCAGCCACGGGCTGAAGCTTTCTTT
>TRBD2|TRBJ2-3|TRBV6-1|-
CASSEPATLAGSQYF
TGTGCCAGCAGTGAACCGGCTACCCTAGCGGGGTCACAGTATTTT
>-|TRBJ1-1|TRBV7-6|few
CASSTGTLNTEAFF
TGTGCCAGCAGTACCGGGACACTTAACACTGAAGCTTTCTTT
>-|TRBJ1-3|TRBV6-1|-
CASSEISRDTIYF
TGTGCCAGCAGTGAAATTAGTAGAGACACCATATATTTT
>-|TRBJ1-5|TRBV4-1|-
CASSHRDSNQPQHF
TGCGCCAGCAGCCACCGGGATAGCAATCAGCCCCAGCATTTT
>TRBD1|TRBJ1-5|TRBV6-1|-
CASSAPVSGGTQPQHF
TGTGCCAGCAGTGCCCCTGTCTCAGGGGGCACTCAGCCCCAGCATTTT
>-|TRBJ1-5|TRBV19|-
CASSIREAPKHF
TGTGCCAGTAGTATTCGGGAGGCCCCCAAGCATTTT
>-|TRBJ1-2|TRBV7-9|-
CASSLKGGRTALETF
TGTGCCAGCAGCTTAAAAGGTGGCAGGACAGCCCTAGAGACCTTC
>TRBD1|TRBJ1-2|TRBV29-1|-
CSVEGATGGSNYGYTF
TGCAGCGTTGAGGGAGCGACAGGGGGATCAAACTATGGCTACACCTTC
>-|TRBJ1-2|TRBV28|-
CASGNPRRDTNYGYTF
TGTGCCAGCGGCAACCCGAGGAGGGATACTAACTATGGCTACACCTTC
>TRBD2|TRBJ2-5|TRBV7-9|few
CASSPRTSGGQQETQYF
TGTGCCAGCAGCCCGAGGACTAGCGGGGGGCAACAAGAGACCCAGTACTTC
>-|TRBJ2-1|TRBV2|-
CASSEQLFSYNEQFF
TGTGCCAGCAGTGAACAACTTTTCTCCTACAATGAGCAGTTCTTC
>TRBD1|TRBJ2-5|TRBV5-6|-
CASSLGRGQETQYF
TGTGCCAGCAGCTTGGGCAGGGGGCAAGAGACCCAGTACTTC
>TRBD1|TRBJ1-2|TRBV29-1|-
CSVGGTGDSYGYTF
TGCAGCGTTGGTGGGACAGGGGATAGCTATGGCTACACCTTC
>-|TRBJ2-3|TRBV7-9|-
CASSLALRTSTDTQYF
TGTGCCAGCAGCTTAGCGCTACGTACTAGCACAGATACGCAGTATTTT
>-|TRBJ2-3|TRBV10-3|-
CAIRKEADTDTQYF
TGTGCCATCAGGAAGGAGGCGGACACAGATACGCAGTATTTT
>TRBD1|TRBJ1-4|TRBV6-1|-
CASSILGGAPEKLFF
TGTGCCAGCAGTATATTAGGGGGCGCCCCGGAAAAACTGTTTTTT
>-|TRBJ1-2|TRBV5-1|few
CASSLGGASGYTF
TGCGCCAGCAGCTTGGGGGGCGCTTCTGGCTACACCTTC
>TRBD2|TRBJ2-3|TRBV25-1|once
CASSEWVSGIADTQYF
TGTGCCAGCAGTGAATGGGTTAGCGGGATTGCAGATACGCAGTATTTT
>TRBD1|TRBJ1-5|TRBV6-1|-
CASGDRGLWDQHF
TGTGCCAGCGGGGACAGGGGTCTATGGGACCAGCATTTT